This T cell receptor (beta chain) was captured in a study of blood T cells in healthy people across ages (dated by TCRdb to 2015 to 2017). Notes on the research overall: In model experiments, roughly one uniquely barcoded TCR beta cDNA molecule per two T cells was captured by template switching. Two additional independent replicas of 1 million unique cDNA reads from the same blood draw were analyzed for two donors (one aged 18 to 30 and one aged 80 or older). The study measured age-related changes in TCR beta repertoire diversity using deep sequencing normalized with unique cDNA molecular identifiers. The donors were divided into four age groups: young (average about 15 years), middle-aged (under 40), aged (approximately 64) and long-lived (82). Donors of different ages were randomly distributed across sequencing lanes to avoid experimental bias.

Systemically healthy Caucasian individuals from Russia, 35 to 50 in total and aged about 6 to 95 years, were included as donors. Each donor gave approximately 9.4 milliliters of peripheral blood, drawn into EDTA-treated Vacutainer tubes. PBMCs were isolated by Ficoll-Paque density-gradient centrifugation, with at least 7 million obtained per sample. Total RNA was extracted from PBMCs with Trizol reagent, with at least 6 micrograms obtained per sample. For every donor, an aliquot of PBMCs went through flow cytometry to measure the percentages of naive CD45RAhigh/CD27high T cells. Study-level results and caveats: The CMV infection status of donors was not known, potentially confounding age-related changes in expanded clonotypes. Compared with the aged group, the long-lived group had more naive CD4+ T cells, fewer expanded clones and increased TCR diversity, suggesting age selection. Observed TCR beta diversity per million T cells fell roughly linearly with age, and a significant reduction was already apparent by age approximately 40. Conclusive comparison of naive and antigen-experienced compartments was prevented by the profiling of bulk unsorted PBMCs. The percentage of naive T cells measured by flow cytometry correlated strongly with observed TCR beta diversity. Estimates of total diversity based on one million sequenced T cells were regarded as lower bounds and as underestimates.

The library was prepared using 5' RACE. TCRdb lists the instrument as Illumina HiSeq 2500. A second about 7 to 12 cycle PCR used a sample-barcoded 5' primer and a J-beta primer mix. Each TCR beta cDNA molecule received a unique molecular identifier from a template-switch 5' adaptor carrying 12 random nucleotides. Each sample yielded at least 3 million CDR3-containing paired-end reads. All of the RNA was converted into first-strand cDNA using the Mint cDNA synthesis kit, with a TRBC-specific oligonucleotide serving as the primer. Following uracil-DNA glycosylase treatment, all cDNA underwent a first 18-cycle PCR with the universal primers M1SS and BC2_uni_R. Per the authors' processing: Each sample was normalized by randomly selecting 1 million high-quality reads, each carrying a distinct molecular identifier. Reads sharing molecular identifiers were discarded rather than binned into consensus sequences. MiTCR, with a Q25 quality threshold and the strictest error-elimination algorithm, was used for CDR3 identification, clonotype clustering and error correction. A nonparametric unseen species model with Euler transformation was used to estimate a lower bound on total TCR beta diversity. TCRdb passed the public sequencing reads through fastp at Q25 and MiXCR, retaining productive beta sequences. Duplicate CDR3 protein sequences are folded into a single record with the most common DNA and genes. The V and J calls follow TCRdb's processing rather than the paper's. The table for this sample lists 1.5 million to 2 million distinct CDR3 sequences; 28% of them were counted only once. The ten largest account for over 7% of the sample.

Only a few counts were recorded for this clonotype. It lacks a known antigen. No much larger clonotype is one base removed from it; base qualities were not supplied. V has 5 bases trimmed and J has 0 bases trimmed; junction bases matching no gene number 7. Spanning cysteine to phenylalanine, the CDR3 consists of 15 amino acids. Kept here is only the CDR3 DNA, which spans 45 bases and is read in frame from base 1. CDR1 and CDR2, per the germline V gene (reference sequence), are LGHDT and YNNKEL. The V and J segments used are TRBV3-1 and TRBJ2-7, with TRBD2 matching 7 junction bases. The source is a woman under 40 in good health. Source material: blood. The nucleotide sequence reads TGTGCCAGCAGCACGCGAGGACTAGGCTCCTACGAGCAGTACTTC. This translates into CASSTRGLGSYEQYF.